This T cell receptor beta chain was captured by sequencing in a study of shared clonotypes between healthy human individuals. Sequenced by immunoSEQ multiplex PCR; TCRdb stores in-frame clones only, minus some. Of some 2.3 million clones in the sample, approximately 93% were seen once. Free of recent acute infections or vaccinations, the donors were healthy HIV-negative adults. Deletions cut 3 bases from V and 3 bases from J, with 14 bases between. CDR1 and CDR2 from the germline V gene are KGHSH and LQKENI. This CDR3 has 16 amino acids. The TCR was taken from a man younger than 35 in good health. Some clones in this sample may be carry-over from other donors' samples. Source material: naive CD4+ T cells from PBMCs. Subset in this sample: CD45RA+ positively selected. The chain has TRBV18 and TRBJ1-4; D remains ambiguous. As DNA, the CDR3 is TGTGCCAGCTCACCCCCTCGAGGGCGGGCTAATGAAAAACTGTTTTTT. Its protein is CASSPPRGRANEKLFF.